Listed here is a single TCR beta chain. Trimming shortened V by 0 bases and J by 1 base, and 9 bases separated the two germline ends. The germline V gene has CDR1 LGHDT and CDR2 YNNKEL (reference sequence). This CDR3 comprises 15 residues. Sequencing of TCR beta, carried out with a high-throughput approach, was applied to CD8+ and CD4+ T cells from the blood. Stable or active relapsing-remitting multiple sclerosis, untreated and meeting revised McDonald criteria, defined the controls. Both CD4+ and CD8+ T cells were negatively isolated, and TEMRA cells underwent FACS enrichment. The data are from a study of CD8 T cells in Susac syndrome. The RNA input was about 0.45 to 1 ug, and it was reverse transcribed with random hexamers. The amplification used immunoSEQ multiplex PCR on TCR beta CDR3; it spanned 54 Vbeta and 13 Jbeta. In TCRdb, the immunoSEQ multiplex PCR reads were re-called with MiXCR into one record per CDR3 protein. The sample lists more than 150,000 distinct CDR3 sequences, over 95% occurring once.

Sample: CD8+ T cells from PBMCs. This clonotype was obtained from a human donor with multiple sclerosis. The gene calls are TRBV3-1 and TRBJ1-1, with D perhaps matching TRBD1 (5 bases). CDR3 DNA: TGTGCCAGCAGCCAAGATAGGAGGGGGAACACTGAAGCTTTCTTT. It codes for CASSQDRRGNTEAFF.